What follows is one TCR beta chain and its context. The data are from a study of early T cells in non-severe SARS-CoV-2 infection. MiXCR, run by TCRdb on the 5' RACE reads, gives a single entry per CDR3 protein. The table shows roughly 63,000 distinct CDR3 sequences, with 10% to 15% occurring only once. The CDR3 is 11 residues long. J was trimmed by 7 bases and V by 10 bases; bases with no gene match: 2. From germline, CDR1 is ENHRY and CDR2 SYGVKD. This sequence was found in an adult who was a healthcare worker with PCR-confirmed SARS-CoV-2 infection or an uninfected control (not recorded which). The sample was whole blood. The rearrangement joins TRBV10-3 to TRBJ2-2, with 8 bases lining up with TRBD1. DNA of the CDR3: TGTGCCACCGGACAGGGCGGGGAGCTGTTTTTT. It is translated as CATGQGGELFF.